The rows below give T cell receptor beta chains drawn from one sample of a study of CD8+CD57+ T cells in acquired aplastic anemia. Each CDR3 protein gets one entry after TCRdb re-called the reads with MiXCR. The sample includes around 290,000 distinct CDR3 sequences, about 50% seen only once; the top ten take roughly 1.2%. The sample consisted of sorted CD4+, CD8+, or CD8+CD57+ T cells (not recorded which) from PBMCs. The receptors were sampled from a human donor with aplastic anemia. Both conserved end residues are part of each CDR3. A D gene is named only where the DNA matches it firmly. Size is omitted from some rows. Given values are once, few, many or a class for expanded clones.

once 18 NA TRBJ2-1 TRBV7-8 TGTGCCAGCAGCTTAGGCGGGCCGGTTGTCGTATCCTACAATGAGCAGTTCTTC CASSLGGPVVVSYNEQFF
NA 12 TRBD2 TRBJ2-5 TRBV2 TGTGCCACCAGACTAGCACTAGAGACCCAGTACTTC CATRLALETQYF
many 14 NA TRBJ1-5 TRBV20-1 TGCAGTGCTAACAAAGGACAGCACAATCAGCCCCAGCATTTT CSANKGQHNQPQHF
NA 16 NA TRBJ2-1 TRBV7-9 TGTGCCAGCAGCTTAACCGGGACACATACCTACAATGAGCAGTTCTTC CASSLTGTHTYNEQFF
few 14 NA TRBJ1-1 TRBV2 TGTGCCAGCAGTGAAAGGGGGGGCGCGACTGAAGCTTTCTTT CASSERGGATEAFF
once 12 NA TRBJ1-5 TRBV19 TGTGCCAGTAGGTATGAGGGACAGCCCCAGCATTTT CASRYEGQPQHF
NA 16 TRBD1 TRBJ2-3 TRBV7-4 TGTGCCGGCAGCTCGAGACAGGGATTTTTTACAGATACGCAGTATTTT CAGSSRQGFFTDTQYF
few 13 NA TRBJ2-7 TRBV19 TGTGCCAGTAGGCCGACTGGTTCCTACGAGCAGTACTTC CASRPTGSYEQYF
NA 12 NA TRBJ1-2 TRBV10-3 TGTGCCATCGGGACGGCGAACTATGGCTACACCTTC CAIGTANYGYTF
few 14 NA TRBJ2-2 TRBV5-1 TGCGCCAGCCAACTCCTGATGAACACCGGGGAGCTGTTTTTT CASQLLMNTGELFF
NA 15 TRBD2 TRBJ2-3 TRBV5-1 TGCGCCAGCAGCTTAGCGGGAGGTCACACAGATACGCAGTATTTT CASSLAGGHTDTQYF
many 15 NA TRBJ1-2 TRBV5-6 TGTGCCAGCAGCTCCTCGGGGGAGGGCCGGGGTGGCTACACCTTC CASSSSGEGRGGYTF
once 13 TRBD2 TRBJ2-2 TRBV2 TGTGCCAGCAGCGTAGCGGGGGGGGTGGAGCTGTTTTTT CASSVAGGVELFF
NA 15 NA TRBJ2-3 TRBV9 TGTGCCAGCAGCGTAGACATAACTAGCACAGATACGCAGTATTTT CASSVDITSTDTQYF
NA 15 TRBD1 TRBJ1-4 TRBV7-9 TGTGCCAGCAGTGAGGTCACAGGGGTTAATGAAAAACTGTTTTTT CASSEVTGVNEKLFF
NA 13 NA TRBJ1-1 TRBV7-7 TGTGCCAGCAGCTCCTACCCCGGGACTGAAGCTTTCTTT CASSSYPGTEAFF
few 15 TRBD2 TRBJ2-3 TRBV2 TGTGCCAGCAGAAGACTAGCGGGGGGTTCAGATACGCAGTATTTT CASRRLAGGSDTQYF
many 13 NA TRBJ1-5 TRBV6-1 TGTGCCAGCAACTACAATAGCAATCAGCCCCAGCATTTT CASNYNSNQPQHF
once 14 NA TRBJ2-5 TRBV7-9 TGTGCCAGCAGCTTTACAAGGGAGCAAGAGACCCAGTACTTC CASSFTREQETQYF
NA 16 NA TRBJ2-7 TRBV20-1 TGCAGTGCTAGAGATACCCGGGACCACACTTCCTACGAGCAGTACTTC CSARDTRDHTSYEQYF
few 14 TRBD2 TRBJ2-7 TRBV10-3 TGTGCCATCCAGGGGACTAGCGGGGCCTACGAGCAGTACTTC CAIQGTSGAYEQYF
NA 15 TRBD2 TRBJ2-7 TRBV6-5 TGTGCCAGCATGGAGTGGCGGGAGACGTCTCGCGAGCAGTACTTC CASMEWRETSREQYF
many 20 TRBD2 TRBJ2-1 TRBV11-2 TGTGCCAGCAGCTTGAAAGGGGGGACTAGCGGGATGAGCTCCTACAATGAGCAGTTCTTC CASSLKGGTSGMSSYNEQFF
NA 13 NA TRBJ1-6 TRBV25-1 TGTGCCAGCTCACCAGCAGGGGATTCACCCCTCCACTTT CASSPAGDSPLHF
NA 15 TRBD2 TRBJ2-1 TRBV29-1 TGCAGCGTGTATGGGCTAGCGGGGGACTCCAATGAGCAGTTCTTC CSVYGLAGDSNEQFF
NA 12 NA TRBJ2-4 TRBV2 TGTGCCAGCAGTTTACGGTACAGTGGATTGTACTTC CASSLRYSGLYF
NA 12 NA TRBJ1-1 TRBV6-5 TGTGCCAGCAGTACAGGGCCGACTGAAGCTTTCTTT CASSTGPTEAFF
many 16 TRBD2 TRBJ2-5 TRBV11-2 TGTGCCAGCAGCTTGAGCCCACTAGCGTTCCAAGAGACCCAGTACTTC CASSLSPLAFQETQYF
once 12 NA TRBJ2-7 TRBV2 TGTGCCAGCCGGGACAACTCTTACGAGCAGTACTTC CASRDNSYEQYF
once 14 NA TRBJ2-7 TRBV9 TGTGCCAGCAGCGTAGTCGGGGTCTCCTACGAGCAGTACTTC CASSVVGVSYEQYF
NA 13 NA TRBJ2-7 TRBV5-1 TGCGCCAGCAGCTTGGGCAGCTTCTACGAGCAGTACTTC CASSLGSFYEQYF
NA 17 TRBD2 TRBJ2-1 TRBV20-1 TGCAGTGCTAGTGGAGGACCCGGGACTAGCGGTTCAAATGAGCAGTTCTTC CSASGGPGTSGSNEQFF